Listed below are T cell receptor beta chains from one sample, sequenced in a study of shared clonotypes between healthy human individuals. The method was immunoSEQ multiplex PCR; TCRdb's version includes in-frame clones alone and lacks a portion of them. In the table there are millions of clones, 90% to 95% of which are singletons. Sequencing used naive CD4+ T cells from PBMCs. Every receptor here comes from a man aged 18 to 30 in good health. Some clones in this sample may be carry-over from other donors' samples. Each CDR3 is given with its conserved first and last residue. D genes are given only for firm matches. Some rows have no size entry. The others give once, few or many, or a class for an expanded clone.

>TRBJ1-1|-|TRBV2|13|-
TGTGCCAGCAGTACAGTGAGGGACACTGAAGCTTTCTTT
CASSTVRDTEAFF
>TRBJ2-7|-|TRBV25-1|12|-
TGTGCCAGCAGTTCCACGACCTGGGAGCAGTACTTC
CASSSTTWEQYF
>TRBJ1-1|-|TRBV6-5|14|once
TGTGCCAGCAGCTCTTGGGGGGTAGGGACTGAAGCTTTCTTT
CASSSWGVGTEAFF
>TRBJ1-2|TRBD1|TRBV18|15|-
TGTGCCAGCTCCCCCAACAGGGGGCGCATTGATGGCTACACCTTC
CASSPNRGRIDGYTF
>TRBJ1-2|-|TRBV11-2|17|-
TGTGCCAGCAGATTTGGGGTAGACGGGGTCAGTTGGGGTGGCTACACCTTC
CASRFGVDGVSWGGYTF
>TRBJ1-1|-|TRBV4-3|16|-
TGCGCCAGCAGCCCCGGTCGGGGGGGGGTGAACACTGAAGCTTTCTTT
CASSPGRGGVNTEAFF
>TRBJ1-5|-|TRBV5-6|14|few
TGTGCCAGCAGCTCTGGGGGGCCAGGACAGCCCCAGCATTTT
CASSSGGPGQPQHF
>TRBJ2-2|-|TRBV4-1|15|-
TGCGCCAGCAGCCAGACGACACTAAACACCGGGGAGCTGTTTTTT
CASSQTTLNTGELFF
>TRBJ2-2|-|TRBV7-2|17|-
TGTGCCAGCAGCCGATCTAGCTCCGGGAGTGGCACCGGGGAGCTGTTTTTT
CASSRSSSGSGTGELFF
>TRBJ1-1|-|TRBV28|12|-
TGTGCCAGCCGGCCGGGAGGGGAAGGCGCTTTCTTT
CASRPGGEGAFF
>TRBJ1-2|-|TRBV7-9|11|-
TGTGCCAGCAGCGACGGGGCTGGCTACACCTTC
CASSDGAGYTF
>TRBJ1-2|-|TRBV28|16|-
TGTGCCAGCAGTTTAATGATTTCGTCCAGGGTAGGTGGCTACACCTTC
CASSLMISSRVGGYTF
>TRBJ2-1|TRBD2|TRBV19|16|once
TGTGCCAGTAGCAATTTAGCGGGAGGCCCTTATACTGAGCAGTTCTTC
CASSNLAGGPYTEQFF
>TRBJ1-5|-|TRBV4-1|15|-
TGCGCCAGCAGCCAAGTCGGGTTAAGCAATCAGCCCCAGCATTTT
CASSQVGLSNQPQHF
>TRBJ2-1|TRBD1|TRBV7-3|14|-
TGTGCCAGCAGCTCGGGACAGGAGTTGAATGAGCAGTTCTTC
CASSSGQELNEQFF
>TRBJ2-1|-|TRBV6-1|15|once
TGTGCCAGCAGTGAATATTGGGCGTTGTACAATGAGCAGTTCTTC
CASSEYWALYNEQFF
>TRBJ2-2|-|TRBV7-2|12|-
TGTGCCAGCAGCTTAGACTTTGGGGAGCTGTTTTTT
CASSLDFGELFF
>TRBJ1-1|-|TRBV18|14|-
TGTGCCAGCTCACCACGACAGGAGAACACTGAAGCTTTCTTT
CASSPRQENTEAFF
>TRBJ2-1|TRBD1|TRBV19|16|-
TGTGCCAGTAGTAGCCCTCCGGACAGGAGAGACAATGAGCAGTTCTTC
CASSSPPDRRDNEQFF
>TRBJ1-1|-|TRBV19|13|few
TGTGCCAGTAGTACGGGACGAAACACTGAAGCTTTCTTT
CASSTGRNTEAFF
>TRBJ1-1|-|TRBV7-9|14|-
TGTGCCAGCAGCTTCATGGGACAAGTTGGTGAAGCTTTCTTT
CASSFMGQVGEAFF
>TRBJ2-2|TRBD1|TRBV5-1|16|-
TGCGCCAGCAGCTTGACAGGGGGCGTTCTGGCCGGGGAGCTGTTTTTT
CASSLTGGVLAGELFF
>TRBJ1-3|TRBD1|TRBV28|15|-
TGTGCCAGCAGCCCAGGGGGTAGCTCTGGAAACACCATATATTTT
CASSPGGSSGNTIYF
>TRBJ2-7|TRBD1|TRBV11-2|14|-
TGTGCCAGCAGCACCGGGACAGGGGGCTCCGAGCAGTACTTC
CASSTGTGGSEQYF
>TRBJ2-3|-|TRBV7-3|13|-
TGTGCCAGCAGCCCCGAACGGTTAGATACGCAGTATTTT
CASSPERLDTQYF
>TRBJ2-2|-|TRBV19|13|-
TGTGCCAGTAGCACCGCGCTGTCCGGGGAGCTGTTTTTT
CASSTALSGELFF
>TRBJ1-4|-|TRBV5-1|14|-
TGCGCCAGCAGCTTGGGGACCTCTAATGAAAAACTGTTTTTT
CASSLGTSNEKLFF
>TRBJ1-4|TRBD1|TRBV7-2|15|-
TGTGCCAGCAGCGCGAACAGGGGAGCGAACGAAAAACTGTTTTTT
CASSANRGANEKLFF
>TRBJ2-7|-|TRBV4-1|16|-
TGCGCCAGCAGCCGAGTCCCCGGGACCAAATCCTACGAGCAGTACTTC
CASSRVPGTKSYEQYF
>TRBJ2-3|-|TRBV11-2|15|once
TGTGCCAGCAGCTTAGATCACGGACCTACAGATACGCAGTATTTT
CASSLDHGPTDTQYF
>TRBJ2-7|TRBD2|TRBV11-3|16|-
TGTGCCAGCAGCTTAGTTCCGGGGGGGTATGTCTACGAGCAGTACTTC
CASSLVPGGYVYEQYF
>TRBJ1-3|-|TRBV30|12|-
TGTGCCTGGAATGGGGATCATGGCACCATATATTTT
CAWNGDHGTIYF
>TRBJ2-3|-|TRBV7-2|15|few
TGTGCCAGCAGCTTATGGGGCGGGAATGCAGATACGCAGTATTTT
CASSLWGGNADTQYF
>TRBJ1-5|-|TRBV4-3|13|-
TGCGCCAGCAGCCAACACTTCGATCAGCCCCAGCATTTT
CASSQHFDQPQHF
>TRBJ1-1|-|TRBV6-1|13|-
TGTGCCAGCGGTCACCATGAGAACACTGAAGCTTTCTTT
CASGHHENTEAFF
>TRBJ1-5|-|TRBV28|14|-
TGTGCCAGCAGCGATTTGGGGGATAATCAGCCCCAGCATTTT
CASSDLGDNQPQHF
>TRBJ2-1|TRBD2|TRBV11-2|18|-
TGTGCCAGCAGCTCTCCGGGACTAGCGGAGGTGGGTCTGGGTGAGCAGTTCTTC
CASSSPGLAEVGLGEQFF
>TRBJ1-2|-|TRBV5-5|14|-
TGTGCCAGCAGCTTGGGCCCTGTGGGGAGAGGCTACACCTTC
CASSLGPVGRGYTF
>TRBJ1-1|TRBD1|TRBV18|15|-
TGTGCCAGCTCACCAGCAAGACAGGGGAGCACTGAAGCTTTCTTT
CASSPARQGSTEAFF
>TRBJ1-5|TRBD1|TRBV30|13|-
TGTGCCTGGAACAGGGGGGTTGGCCAGCCCCAGCATTTT
CAWNRGVGQPQHF
>TRBJ1-5|-|TRBV28|14|-
TGTGCCAGCACCTCCTCAAGGGGCCGACAGCCCCAGCATTTT
CASTSSRGRQPQHF